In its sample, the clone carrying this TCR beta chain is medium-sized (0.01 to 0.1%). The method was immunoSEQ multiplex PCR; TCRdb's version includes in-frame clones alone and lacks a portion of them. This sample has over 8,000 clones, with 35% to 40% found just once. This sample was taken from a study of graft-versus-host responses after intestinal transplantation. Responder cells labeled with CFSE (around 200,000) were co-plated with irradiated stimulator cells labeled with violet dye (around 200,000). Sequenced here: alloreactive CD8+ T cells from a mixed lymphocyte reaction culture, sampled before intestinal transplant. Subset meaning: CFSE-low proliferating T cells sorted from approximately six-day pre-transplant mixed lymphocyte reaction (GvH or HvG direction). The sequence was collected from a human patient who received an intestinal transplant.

CDR3 protein: CASSYRGPNEKLFF. The CDR3, as DNA: TGTGCCAGCAGTTACAGGGGGCCTAATGAAAAACTGTTTTTT. V gene TRBV6-5 combines with J gene TRBJ1-4, with 7 nucleotides matching TRBD1. In germline, CDR1 is MNHEY, CDR2 SVGAGI. The CDR3 sequence is 14 residues long. Trimming removed 2 bases from V and 3 bases from J; junction bases left unmatched: 0.